This TCR beta chain was identified in a study of regulatory T cells in long-lasting Graves disease. Broader study findings: Persistent patients shared 2,741 public clonotypes among themselves. Newly diagnosed patients shared fewer, at about a thousand.

Specified time point: persistent/refractory GD, antithyroid drugs over 5 years with positive TRAb. Generation of the TCR library employed RNA extracted from PBMCs. Investigators report Graves' disease was diagnosed under American Thyroid Association guidelines. This clonotype appeared many times. The antigen is not known. The CDR3 extends over 11 amino acids. Germline V lookup: CDR1 MNHEY, CDR2 SMNVEV (reference sequence). Trimming took 6 bases from V and 5 from J, leaving 4 bases between them. Both iRepertoire HTBI primers and Arm-PCR of CDR3 regions were used to build the TCR beta libraries. TCRdb reprocessed the multiplex PCR reads via MiXCR and lists one record per CDR3 protein. The profile covers roughly 450,000 distinct CDR3 sequences, with around 20% appearing a single time and 6.5% to 10% taken by the ten largest.

Sequenced here: peripheral blood mononuclear cells (PBMCs), sampled when the disease was refractory, from a patient treated with antithyroid drugs. This TCR was recovered from a female donor with Graves disease. The gene calls are TRBV27 and TRBJ2-2; D is ambiguous. In nucleotides, the CDR3 is TGTGCCAGCAGCTCGACCGGGGAGCTGTTTTTT. It yields the protein CASSSTGELFF.